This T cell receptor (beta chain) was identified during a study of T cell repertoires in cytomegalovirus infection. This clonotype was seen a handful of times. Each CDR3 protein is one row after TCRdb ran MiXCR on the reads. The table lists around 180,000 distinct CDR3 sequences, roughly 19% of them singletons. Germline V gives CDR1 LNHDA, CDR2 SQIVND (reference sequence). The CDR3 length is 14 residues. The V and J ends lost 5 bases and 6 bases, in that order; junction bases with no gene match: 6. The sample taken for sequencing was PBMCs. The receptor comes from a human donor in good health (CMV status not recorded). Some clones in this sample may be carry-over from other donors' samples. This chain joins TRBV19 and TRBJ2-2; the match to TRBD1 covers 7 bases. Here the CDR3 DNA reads TGTGCCAGTAGTCCCGGACAGGTGTCCGGGGAGCTGTTTTTT. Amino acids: CASSPGQVSGELFF.